The 22 T cell receptor delta chains given below trace back to one sample, sequenced in a study of gamma-delta chains in newborns, infants, children. TCRdb processed the reads again with the CATT caller. The sample carries some 5,000 delta-chain clones, 5% recorded once. The specimen sequenced was blood. These TCRs come from a child who was a newborn, infant or young child, either healthy, febrile or measles-vaccinated (not recorded which).

Comment on this clone: One junction end disagrees with the germline gene, perhaps due to a read error. The chain carries TRDV2 and TRDJ3; 10 bases match TRDD3. The CDR3 is 18 amino acids. Per the germline V gene, CDR1 is GEAIGNYY and CDR2 is EKD. The CDR3 DNA sequence: TGTGCCTGTGACACTGGGGGATACCGGTCCTGGGACACCCGACAGGTGTTTTTC. This encodes CACDTGGYRSWDTRQVFF.

There are a few counts of this clone. The V call is TRDV2, the J call TRDJ2, with 9 bases lining up with TRDD3. CDR1 and CDR2 from the germline V gene are GEAIGNYY and EKD. The CDR3 length is 15 residues. With 3 bases clipped from V and 0 bases from J, the junction kept 1 base outside the gene matches. As DNA, the CDR3 is TGTGCCTGTGACTACTGGGGGACTTTGACAGCACAACTCTTCTTT. Translating gives CACDYWGTLTAQLFF.

This clone was found a few times. TCRdb's entry gives the protein of a much larger clone, which mismatches this DNA's translation at residue 3, likely from a read error; the protein reported here is translated from the DNA. V usage is TRDV2 and J usage is TRDJ2; TRDD3 matches 8 bases. This CDR3 is 14 amino acids long. CDR1 and CDR2 from the germline V gene are GEAIGNYY and EKD. This CDR3 is CARDLLGETAQLFF. CDR3 nucleotides: TGTGCCCGTGATCTTCTGGGGGAGACAGCACAACTCTTCTTT.

This clone was counted a few times. Other nucleotide sequences from this sample produce the same CDR3. The genes are TRDV2 and TRDJ3; a possible D gene is TRDD3 (6 bases). CDR3 length: 18 amino acids. Trimming left V 0 bases short and J 0 bases short, with 11 bases between. CDR1 is GEAIGNYY and CDR2 is EKD in the germline V gene. Here the CDR3 reads CACDTWGPYSWDTRQMFF. DNA for the CDR3: TGTGCCTGTGACACCTGGGGGCCTTACTCCTGGGACACCCGACAGATGTTTTTC.

This clone showed up just once. The V and J genes are TRDV1 and TRDJ1; D gene uncertain. In the absence of a J gene in TCRdb, the DNA was matched to germline to assign it here. The CDR3 totals 18 residues. Trimming pared 2 bases from V and 0 bases from J, leaving 19 bases between. CDR1 TSWWSYY and CDR2 QGS come from the germline V gene. In DNA, the CDR3 is TGTGCTCTTGGGGAAAGGTCGAGGTCATCCTCGTACACCGATAAACTCATCTTT. The encoded protein is CALGERSRSSSYTDKLIF.

This clone came up a few times. The rearrangement uses TRDV2 and TRDJ1, with 12 bases fitting TRDD3. The CDR3 loop spans 18 amino acids. V was clipped by 0 bases and J by 5 bases; unmatched bases: 12. Germline V gene data show CDR1 as GEAIGNYY and CDR2 as EKD. In nucleotides, the CDR3 is TGTGCCTGTGACACCGTTAAAGGTCTGGGGGATACGGTTGATAAACTCATCTTT. Its translation is CACDTVKGLGDTVDKLIF.

This chain joins TRDV2 and TRDJ2; 8 nucleotides match TRDD3. Germline lookup yields CDR1 GEAIGNYY and CDR2 EKD. The trim removed 1 base at V and 0 bases at J, leaving 9 bases unmatched. The CDR3 sequence is 18 residues long. CDR3 loop: CACDTVLGVQALTAQLFF. The CDR3 DNA reads TGTGCCTGTGACACGGTACTGGGGGTTCAAGCTTTGACAGCACAACTCTTCTTT.

This chain uses TRDV2 with TRDJ3; 12 bases are shared with TRDD3. In germline, CDR1 is GEAIGNYY, CDR2 EKD. The V gene end was trimmed by 0 bases and the J gene end by 1 base; junction bases not matched to a gene: 3. The CDR3 covers 19 residues. The CDR3 nucleotides are TGTGCCTGTGACACCGCTGGGGGATACGCGTCCTGGGACACCCGACAGATGTTTTTC. Amino acids: CACDTAGGYASWDTRQMFF.

A few counts support this clone. This chain joins TRDV2 and TRDJ3; no clear D. CDR1 and CDR2 from the germline V gene are GEAIGNYY and EKD. V shed 1 base and J shed 1 base, with 7 bases lying between them. The CDR3 loop spans 16 amino acids. For the CDR3, the DNA is TGTGCCTGTGACACTCTAGGATCCTGGGACACCCGACAGATGTTTTTC. As protein: CACDTLGSWDTRQMFF.

A note on this clone: This could be a read error, since a much larger clone is one nucleotide away. The gene calls are TRDV2 and TRDJ3; possibly TRDD3 for D (5 bases). Germline CDR1 GEAIGNYY, CDR2 EKD. Between the trimmed V and J ends, which lost 3 bases and 2 bases, there was a span of 16 bases. There are 18 residues in the CDR3. Here the CDR3 reads CACDAVEGAAWDTRQMFF. Written as DNA, the CDR3 is TGTGCCTGTGACGCCGTGGAGGGGGCCGCCTGGGACACCCGACAGATGTTTTTC.

As concerns this clone: A far bigger clonotype differs at one base, so this is likely a read error. Distinct nucleotide sequences in the sample also encode this CDR3. The chain carries TRDV2 and TRDJ2, with 11 nucleotides matching TRDD3. V trimming: 3 bases; J trimming: 0 bases; junction bases outside the gene matches: 2. The CDR3 contains 16 residues. Germline-derived CDR1 and CDR2 are GEAIGNYY and EKD. This CDR3 is CACDLLGDTLTAQLFF. CDR3 nucleotides: TGTGCCTGTGACCTACTGGGGGATACTTTGACAGCACAACTCTTCTTT.

This clone appeared a few times. The V gene is TRDV2, the J gene TRDJ3; 9 bases match TRDD3. With 1 base clipped from V and 0 bases from J, the junction kept 6 bases outside the gene matches. This CDR3 spans 19 amino acids. CDR1 is GEAIGNYY and CDR2 is EKD in the germline V gene. The CDR3 protein is CACDTGYWGSSWDTRQMFF. The CDR3 nucleotides read TGTGCCTGTGACACTGGGTACTGGGGGAGCTCCTGGGACACCCGACAGATGTTTTTC.

This clone rates as medium-sized (0.01 to 0.1%). Other nucleotide sequences from this sample produce the same CDR3. V and J are TRDV2 and TRDJ3; TRDD3 aligns across 8 bases. CDR3 size: 19 residues. Trimming removed 1 base from V and 0 bases from J; junction bases left unmatched: 7. The germline CDR1 and CDR2 sequences are GEAIGNYY and EKD. The CDR3 here is CACDTTGGPSSWDTRQMFF. The CDR3 DNA reads as TGTGCCTGTGACACGACTGGGGGCCCTAGCTCCTGGGACACCCGACAGATGTTTTTC.

The J segment is TRDJ1; no V gene was assigned; the listed D gene, TRDD3, was not tested against the DNA. This CDR3 spans 19 amino acids. CDR3 in amino acids: CALGVLPLVLGTVTDKLIF. In nucleotides, the CDR3 is TGTGCTCTTGGGGTGCTTCCTCTCGTACTGGGGACTGTCACCGATAAACTCATCTTT.

The sample holds a few counts of this clone. This sequence joins TRDV1 and TRDJ1, with 8 bases identical to TRDD3. V shed 2 bases and J 0 bases; nucleotides not matched to a gene: 17. The length of the CDR3 is 20 residues. Germline V gene data show CDR1 as TSWWSYY and CDR2 as QGS. The DNA for the CDR3 is TGTGCTCTTGGGGAAGGGCCAGTACTGGGGGCTTACGCGTACACCGATAAACTCATCTTT. It yields the protein CALGEGPVLGAYAYTDKLIF.

This clone was counted only a few times. The chain joins TRDV2 to TRDJ1, with 7 bases fitting TRDD3. Germline V lookup: CDR1 GEAIGNYY, CDR2 EKD. CDR3 size: 15 residues. Germline trimming cut 0 bases from V and 1 base from J; bases unmatched to any gene: 4. CDR3 DNA: TGTGCCTGTGACACCGTGGGATACCTCACCGATAAACTCATCTTT. Amino acids: CACDTVGYLTDKLIF.

This clone qualifies as medium-sized. The same CDR3 is also encoded by other DNA sequences in this sample. This rearrangement joins TRDV2 to TRDJ1; 13 bases agree with TRDD3. This CDR3 contains 17 residues. The trim removed 2 bases at V and 0 bases at J, leaving 5 bases unmatched. Per the germline V gene, CDR1 is GEAIGNYY and CDR2 is EKD. DNA for the CDR3: TGTGCCTGTGACATACTGGGGGATACGGAGGACACCGATAAACTCATCTTT. Protein sequence: CACDILGDTEDTDKLIF.

The table lists this clone with a few counts. The sample holds other DNA sequences that translate to the same CDR3. This chain joins TRDV2 and TRDJ3, with a tentative D call TRDD3 (6 bases). V was cut by 0 bases and J by 0 bases, with 11 bases left in between. Germline V gene data show CDR1 as GEAIGNYY and CDR2 as EKD. The CDR3 has 18 residues. The CDR3 nucleotides are TGTGCCTGTGACACCGTACTGGGAAGCTCCTGGGACACCCGACAGATGTTTTTC. The encoded protein is CACDTVLGSSWDTRQMFF.

The sample holds a few counts of this clone. This rearrangement joins TRDV2 to TRDJ3; 10 bases map to TRDD3. Trimming at V came to 2 bases and at J to 0 bases, leaving 0 bases not matched to a gene. CDR3 size: 17 residues. The V gene's germline CDR1 is GEAIGNYY and CDR2 EKD. In DNA, the CDR3 is TGTGCCTGTGACAGGGGGATACGCTCCTGGGACACCCGACAGATGTTTTTC. Translated: CACDRGIRSWDTRQMFF.

In its sample, this clone ranks as medium-sized. In DNA form, the CDR3 reads TGTGCCTGTGACACCACTGGGGACTCCTGGGACACCCGACAGATGTTTTTC. Encoded protein: CACDTTGDSWDTRQMFF. The rearrangement uses TRDV2 and TRDJ3; TRDD3 matches 7 bases. CDR3 length: 17 residues. J gave up 0 bases and V 0 bases, and 1 base lay outside the gene matches. Germline V gives CDR1 GEAIGNYY, CDR2 EKD.

V and J are TRDV2 and TRDJ2, with TRDD3 matching 10 bases. Matching the DNA to germline supplied the J gene, which TCRdb does not give. V gave up 0 bases and J gave up 0 bases; unmatched junction bases: 9. The CDR3 is 19 residues long. Per germline, CDR1 GEAIGNYY and CDR2 EKD. CDR3 in DNA: TGTGCCTGTGACACCGTGAGTGGGGGATACCAGCCTTTGACAGCACAACTCTTCTTT. Amino acids: CACDTVSGGYQPLTAQLFF.

The chain combines TRDV2 with TRDJ2; 8 bases are shared with TRDD3. The junction had 7 bases not matched to a gene; V was cut back by 1 base and J by 4 bases. In germline, CDR1 is GEAIGNYY, CDR2 EKD. There are 16 residues in the CDR3. DNA for the CDR3: TGTGCCTGTGACACGGGTGGGATACGAGGGACAGCACAACTCTTCTTT. It translates to CACDTGGIRGTAQLFF.